The T cell receptor beta chain described here comes from a study of Graves' ophthalmopathy and Graves' hyperthyroidism. This clonotype was observed at least ten times. RNA transcripts provided the template for amplifying TCR beta CDR3 regions. The first-round RT-PCR employed HTBI primers together with the Qiagen OneStep RT-PCR kit. A multiplex PCR was then performed as the second round. MiXCR, run by TCRdb on the multiplex PCR reads, gives a single entry per CDR3 protein. Here the sample spans about 400,000 distinct CDR3 sequences, 15% to 20% being singletons. The sample was peripheral blood. The sequence derives from a woman aged 18-35 years with Graves' ophthalmopathy.

As DNA, the CDR3 is TGTGCCAGCAGCTTAGCGGACGGAGGATTGAACACTGAAGCTTTCTTT. This sequence encodes CASSLADGGLNTEAFF. The chain recombines TRBV7-9 with TRBJ1-1; no clear D. Germline CDR1 reads SEHNR; CDR2 reads FQNEAQ (reference sequence). Trimming left V 0 bases short and J 0 bases short, with 11 bases between. The length of the CDR3 is 16 residues. Full variable domain (outside the CDR3, taken from reference TRBV7-9 and TRBJ1-1): DTGVSQNPRHKITKRGQNVTFRCDPISEHNRLYWYRQTLGQGPEFLTYFQNEAQLEKSRLLSDRFSAERPKGSFSTLEIQRTEQGDSAMYLCASSLADGGLNTEAFFGQGTRLTVV.